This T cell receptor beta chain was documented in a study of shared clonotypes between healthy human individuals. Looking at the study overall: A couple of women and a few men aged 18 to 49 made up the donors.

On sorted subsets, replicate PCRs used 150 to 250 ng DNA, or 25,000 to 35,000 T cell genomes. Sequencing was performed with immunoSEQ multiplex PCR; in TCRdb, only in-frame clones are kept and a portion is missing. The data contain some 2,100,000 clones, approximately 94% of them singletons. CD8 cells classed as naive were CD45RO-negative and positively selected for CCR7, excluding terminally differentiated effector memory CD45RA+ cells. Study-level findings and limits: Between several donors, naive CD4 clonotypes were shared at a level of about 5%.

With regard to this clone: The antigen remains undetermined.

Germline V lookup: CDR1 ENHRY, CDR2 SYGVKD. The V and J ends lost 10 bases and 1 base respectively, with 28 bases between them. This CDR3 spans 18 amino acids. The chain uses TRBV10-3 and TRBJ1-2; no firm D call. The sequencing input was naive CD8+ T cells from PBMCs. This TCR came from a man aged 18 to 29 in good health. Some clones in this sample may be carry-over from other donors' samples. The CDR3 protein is CASEHSSAGAGDNYGYTF. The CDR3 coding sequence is TGTGCCAGCGAACACTCCTCCGCTGGAGCTGGGGATAACTATGGCTACACCTTC.